This paragraph reports one TCR beta chain. What it binds is unknown. Sequencing used immunoSEQ multiplex PCR; TCRdb keeps in-frame clones, though not all of them. The table records fewer than 4,500 clones, around 70% of them present only once. This sample is drawn from a study of PD-1 blockade in classical Hodgkin lymphoma. Trimming removed 0 bases from V and 6 bases from J, with 16 bases in between. Germline assignment: CDR1 SGDLS and CDR2 YYNGEE. The CDR3 is made up of 16 amino acids. Whole-study results and caveats: Significantly greater TCR diversity emerged by C4D1 in CD4+ cells but not CD8+ cells. Newly diagnosed patients were said to have less baseline TCR diversity than healthy donors did. Prior to therapy, complete responders displayed diversity much like that of newly diagnosed patients.

The time point is: cycle 4 day 1 (C4D1), after five to seven weeks of nivolumab. Every patient had relapsed following autologous stem cell transplantation, and cohorts differed in brentuximab vedotin exposure. Through magnetic negative selection, CD8+ T cells were separated from PBMCs that had been thawed. This sample comprised CD8+ T cells from blood, obtained before the fourth cycle of nivolumab. This receptor was taken from a human donor with classical Hodgkin lymphoma. The chain uses TRBV9 and TRBJ2-1; D gene uncertain. The CDR3 is CASSVDYRESSNEQFF. CDR3 in DNA: TGTGCCAGCAGCGTAGATTATAGGGAATCGAGCAATGAGCAGTTCTTC.